Listed below are T cell receptor beta chains from one sample, sequenced in a study of shared clonotypes between healthy human individuals. The table came from immunoSEQ multiplex PCR; TCRdb's copy has only in-frame clones and leaves some out. The sample consists of some 800,000 clones, 90% to 95% of them appearing once. Sequences were obtained from naive CD8+ T cells sorted from blood. These receptors all stem from a man between 25 and 39 years old in good health. CDR3s include the opening cysteine and the closing phenylalanine or tryptophan. The D gene is left open where the match is weak. Size is stated for part of the rows, as once, few or many counts, or as a class when the clone is expanded.

j_call clone_size d_call v_call cdr3_aa cdr3_nt
TRBJ2-2 . . TRBV7-6 CASSSYATGTSNTGELFF TGTGCCAGCAGCTCATACGCCACCGGGACTTCGAACACCGGGGAGCTGTTTTTT
TRBJ2-1 . . TRBV21-1 CASSKRALAGAYNEQFF TGTGCCAGCAGCAAAAGAGCTCTAGCGGGAGCGTACAATGAGCAGTTCTTC
TRBJ2-6 . . TRBV27 CASSFINVLTF TGTGCCAGCAGTTTTATCAACGTCCTGACTTTC
TRBJ1-1 . TRBD1 TRBV19 CASVGQDLNTEAFF TGTGCCAGTGTCGGACAGGACCTGAACACTGAAGCTTTCTTT
TRBJ2-7 . . TRBV27 CASSLGAGEQYF TGTGCCAGCAGTTTAGGGGCGGGGGAGCAGTACTTC
TRBJ2-5 . . TRBV4-1 CASSQVVGVGGETQYF TGCGCCAGCAGCCAAGTGGTGGGAGTGGGCGGAGAGACCCAGTACTTC
TRBJ2-7 . . TRBV5-6 CASSLADPAYEQYF TGTGCCAGCAGTCTAGCTGACCCAGCCTACGAGCAGTACTTC
TRBJ2-1 . . TRBV27 CASSLSSLAYNEQFF TGTGCCAGCAGTTTATCGTCCCTGGCATACAATGAGCAGTTCTTC
TRBJ1-1 . . TRBV28 CASSLRRNTEAFF TGTGCCAGCAGTTTGCGGCGGAACACTGAAGCTTTCTTT
TRBJ1-1 . . TRBV15 CATSRDGELNTEAFF TGTGCCACCAGCAGGGACGGCGAATTGAACACTGAAGCTTTCTTT
TRBJ2-7 once . TRBV7-9 CASSPGTGVDFYEQYF TGTGCCAGCAGCCCGGGGACGGGAGTAGACTTCTACGAGCAGTACTTC
TRBJ2-1 . TRBD1 TRBV9 CASSVDGQGNYNEQFF TGTGCCAGCAGCGTAGATGGACAGGGGAACTACAATGAGCAGTTCTTC
TRBJ1-5 . . TRBV19 CASSIVGARNQPQHF TGTGCCAGTAGTATAGTTGGGGCTCGCAATCAGCCCCAGCATTTT
TRBJ1-2 . . TRBV4-1 CASSQELGGTHYGYTF TGCGCCAGCAGCCAAGAACTGGGGGGGACACACTATGGCTACACCTTC
TRBJ2-7 . TRBD2 TRBV6-5 CASSSQPLTSGYEQYF TGTGCCAGCAGTTCCCAACCTCTCACTAGCGGCTACGAGCAGTACTTC
TRBJ2-6 . TRBD1 TRBV11-3 CASSPRDSEPGANVLTF TGTGCCAGCAGCCCCCGGGACAGCGAGCCTGGGGCCAACGTCCTGACTTTC
TRBJ2-5 once . TRBV7-2 CASSLGEQGYGETQYF TGTGCCAGCAGCCTAGGGGAACAGGGATACGGTGAGACCCAGTACTTC
TRBJ2-7 . . TRBV12-2 CASRLAPIEGWSYEQYF TGTGCAAGTCGCTTAGCCCCCATAGAGGGTTGGTCCTACGAGCAGTACTTC
TRBJ2-7 few TRBD2 TRBV7-9 CASSSAGEHEQYF TGTGCCAGCAGCTCGGCGGGGGAACACGAGCAGTACTTC
TRBJ1-1 . TRBD1 TRBV11-1 CASSLATGVVNAEAFF TGTGCCAGCAGTCTCGCCACAGGGGTGGTGAACGCTGAAGCTTTCTTT
TRBJ2-7 . TRBD1 TRBV6-5 CASSYSWDRSRYEQYF TGTGCCAGCAGTTACTCCTGGGACAGGTCCCGCTACGAGCAGTACTTC
TRBJ1-1 once . TRBV19 CASSPKHSRGEAFF TGTGCCAGTAGTCCAAAACATTCGCGGGGTGAAGCTTTCTTT
TRBJ2-7 . . TRBV6-1 CASRRTSGEQYF TGTGCCAGCAGGAGGACCTCTGGGGAGCAGTACTTC
TRBJ2-2 . TRBD1 TRBV7-6 CASSPTGGELFF TGTGCCAGCAGCCCGACAGGGGGCGAACTGTTTTTT
TRBJ2-1 . TRBD2 TRBV6-5 CASSYSTSGNEQFF TGTGCCAGCAGTTACTCGACTAGCGGGAATGAGCAGTTCTTC
TRBJ1-1 . TRBD1 TRBV4-1 CASSQAGTANTEAFF TGCGCCAGCAGCCAAGCCGGGACAGCGAACACTGAAGCTTTCTTT
TRBJ2-3 . . TRBV6-1 CAGRDVLTDTQYF TGTGCCGGACGGGACGTCCTTACAGATACGCAGTATTTT
TRBJ2-7 . TRBD2 TRBV6-5 CAAGAGGSYEQYF TGTGCCGCGGGGGCGGGAGGGTCCTACGAGCAGTACTTC
TRBJ2-7 . TRBD2 TRBV19 CASGLAGGPGEQYF TGTGCCTCCGGACTAGCGGGAGGGCCAGGCGAGCAGTACTTC
TRBJ1-2 . . TRBV28 CASSTLTVGYGYTF TGTGCCAGCAGTACCTTGACGGTCGGCTATGGCTACACCTTC
TRBJ2-7 . TRBD2 TRBV5-1 CASSTGLAGVLSYEQYF TGCGCCAGCAGCACCGGACTAGCGGGAGTCCTCTCCTACGAGCAGTACTTC
TRBJ2-5 . . TRBV9 CASSWTAQETQYF TGTGCCAGCAGCTGGACAGCCCAAGAGACCCAGTACTTC
TRBJ2-1 . . TRBV19 CASRAKTSSVHSNEQFF TGTGCCAGTAGGGCGAAAACTAGCTCCGTTCATTCCAATGAGCAGTTCTTC
TRBJ2-1 . . TRBV7-2 CASSPGPPGLYEQFF TGTGCCAGCAGCCCAGGCCCCCCTGGGCTTTATGAGCAGTTCTTC
TRBJ2-2 . . TRBV28 CASSLLVAQNQEGATGELFF TGTGCCAGCAGTTTATTGGTCGCCCAGAACCAGGAAGGGGCCACCGGGGAGCTGTTTTTT
TRBJ2-7 . . TRBV7-8 CAILSGYEQYF TGTGCCATCTTGAGCGGATACGAGCAGTACTTC
TRBJ2-1 . TRBD2 TRBV6-5 CASSYSMASGTSEQFF TGTGCCAGCAGTTACTCGATGGCTAGCGGGACCAGTGAGCAGTTCTTC
TRBJ2-1 . . TRBV18 CASSPPLSGSEQFF TGTGCCAGCTCACCACCCCTTTCCGGGTCTGAGCAGTTCTTC
TRBJ2-1 once . TRBV7-9 CASNSLGSSYNEQFF TGTGCCAGCAACTCTCTCGGTAGCTCCTACAATGAGCAGTTCTTC
TRBJ2-7 . . TRBV7-9 CASSPLKTYEQYF TGTGCCAGCAGCCCCCTAAAAACCTACGAGCAGTACTTC
TRBJ2-3 . . TRBV6-4 CASSDSPTPPDTQYF TGTGCCAGCAGTGACTCTCCTACCCCACCAGATACGCAGTATTTT
TRBJ2-7 . . TRBV28 CASSSTGSSRSYEQYF TGTGCCAGCAGTTCAACCGGGTCCTCCCGGTCCTACGAGCAGTACTTC
TRBJ2-5 . . TRBV11-2 CASSLVQGYQETQYF TGTGCCAGCAGCTTAGTACAGGGCTATCAAGAGACCCAGTACTTC
TRBJ1-1 once . TRBV27 CASSLLVNTEAFF TGTGCCAGCAGTTTATTAGTGAACACTGAAGCTTTCTTT
TRBJ2-1 . . TRBV5-1 CASGDQGKSSYNEQFF TGCGCCAGTGGGGATCAGGGGAAGAGCTCCTACAATGAGCAGTTCTTC
TRBJ2-2 . TRBD1 TRBV29-1 CSVERTGNTGELFF TGCAGCGTTGAAAGGACAGGGAACACCGGGGAGCTGTTTTTT
TRBJ1-2 . . TRBV11-2 CASSADRNYGYTF TGTGCCAGCAGCGCGGACAGAAACTATGGCTACACCTTC
TRBJ2-1 . . TRBV27 CASSVNNEQFF TGTGCCAGCAGTGTAAACAATGAGCAGTTCTTC
TRBJ2-5 . TRBD2 TRBV9 CASSAGLAGGSRETQYF TGTGCCAGCAGCGCCGGACTAGCGGGAGGGAGTAGGGAGACCCAGTACTTC